Listed here are 12 T cell receptor beta chains from one sample, sequenced in a study of blood T cell repertoires in COVID-19. Sequencing was performed with immunoSEQ multiplex PCR; in TCRdb, only in-frame clones are kept and a portion is missing. The sample shows 200,000 to 300,000 clones, around 89% of them seen only once. Source material: peripheral blood. The receptor source for this set is a man in his fifties or sixties who had recovered from COVID-19.

The chain's CDR3 is CASSIGQGNSYNEQFF. The CDR3 coding sequence is TGTGCCAGTAGTATTGGACAGGGGAACTCGTACAATGAGCAGTTCTTC. V and J are TRBV19 and TRBJ2-1; 9 bases fit TRBD1. The CDR3 length is 16 residues. With V trimmed by 3 bases and J by 4 bases, 7 bases remained unmatched. Germline V CDR1 and CDR2: LNHDA, SQIVND (reference sequence). Based on the CDR3 plus reference TRBV19 and TRBJ2-1, the full variable domain is DGGITQSPKYLFRKEGQNVTLSCEQNLNHDAMYWYRQDPGQGLRLIYYSQIVNDFQKGDIAEGYSVSREKKESFPLTVTSAQKNPTAFYLCASSIGQGNSYNEQFFGPGTRLTVL.

This chain uses TRBV12-3 or TRBV12-4 with TRBJ1-2; 8 positions match TRBD1. The J segment lost 6 bases and the V segment lost 7 bases, leaving 7 bases of the junction unmatched. The CDR3 is made up of 13 amino acids. DNA for the CDR3: TGTGCCAGCACCCCAGGGGGCCTAAATGGCTACACCTTC. The encoded protein is CASTPGGLNGYTF.

The V gene is TRBV5-3, the J gene TRBJ2-4; D unclear. TRBV5-3 is placed among ORFs of uncertain function. Trimming removed 4 bases from V and 3 bases from J, with 11 bases in between. There are 14 residues in the CDR3. CDR3 protein: CARSLTLLKNIQYF. The CDR3 region has the DNA TGTGCCAGAAGCCTAACGTTACTCAAAAACATTCAGTACTTC.

V and J are TRBV7-2 and TRBJ2-2, with 8 bases aligning to TRBD2. CDR3 length equals 15 residues. Losses at the gene ends were 6 bases for V and 0 bases for J; bases not matched to a gene: 3. CDR1 and CDR2 (germline): SGHTA, FQGNSA. CDR3 in DNA: TGTGCCAGCAGTACGGGACTAGCGAACACCGGGGAGCTGTTTTTT. Encoded protein: CASSTGLANTGELFF.

About this clone itself: Other DNA sequences in this sample translate to the same CDR3. The V call is TRBV5-1, the J call TRBJ1-4; unclear D gene. The germline V gene has CDR1 SGHRS and CDR2 YFSETQ. CDR3 length: 14 amino acids. Trimming removed 1 base at V and 0 bases at J, with 4 bases between. This CDR3 reads CASSLTATNEKLFF. For the CDR3, the DNA is TGCGCCAGCAGCTTGACTGCAACTAATGAAAAACTGTTTTTT.

V and J are TRBV30 and TRBJ2-5; D is perhaps TRBD2 (6 bases). This CDR3 comprises 12 residues. Trimming took 1 base from V and 5 from J, leaving 8 bases between them. CDR1 and CDR2 (germline): GTSNPN, SVGIG (reference sequence). Here the CDR3 reads CAWSGGGETQYF. The CDR3 coding sequence is TGTGCCTGGAGTGGTGGGGGGGAGACCCAGTACTTC. Variable domain in full (rest from reference TRBV30 and TRBJ2-5): SQTIHQWPATLVQPVGSPLSLECTVEGTSNPNLYWYRQAAGRGLQLLFYSVGIGQISSEVPQNLSASRPQDRQFILSSKKLLLSDSGFYLCAWSGGGETQYFGPGTRLLVL.

This chain links TRBV15 with TRBJ2-2; D is possibly TRBD2 (7 bases). The CDR3 totals 16 residues. V was trimmed by 1 base and J by 4 bases, leaving 13 bases between them. Per the germline V gene, CDR1 is LNHNV and CDR2 is YYDKDF (reference sequence). The CDR3 here is CATSRVRGEGTGELFF. The CDR3 nucleotides read TGTGCCACCAGCAGAGTAAGGGGGGAGGGCACCGGGGAGCTGTTTTTT. Combining the CDR3 with reference TRBV15 and TRBJ2-2 gives the whole variable domain DAMVIQNPRYQVTQFGKPVTLSCSQTLNHNVMYWYQQKSSQAPKLLFHYYDKDFNNEADTPDNFQSRRPNTSFCFLDIRSPGLGDTAMYLCATSRVRGEGTGELFFGEGSRLTVL.

CDR3 sequence: CASSSWAAGKYEQYF. CDR3 DNA: TGTGCCAGCAGCTCATGGGCGGCAGGGAAATACGAGCAGTACTTC. The rearrangement uses TRBV7-9 and TRBJ2-7; D possibly corresponds to TRBD1 (5 bases). This CDR3 spans 15 amino acids. Deletions cut 4 bases from V and 4 bases from J, with 17 bases between. Germline CDR1 and CDR2: SEHNR and FQNEAQ (reference sequence).

This chain joins TRBV9 and TRBJ2-7; TRBD1 is a possible D gene (6 bases). The CDR3 spans 13 residues. CDR1 is SGDLS and CDR2 is YYNGEE in the germline V gene. V was clipped by 3 bases and J by 3 bases, with 10 bases between them. The CDR3 DNA is TGTGCCAGCAGCGCCCAGACAGGCTACGAGCAGTACTTC. Amino acid sequence: CASSAQTGYEQYF.

In DNA form, the CDR3 reads TGTGCCAGCAGCACAGGGACAGTGAACACTGAAGCTTTCTTT. Its translation: CASSTGTVNTEAFF. The chain recombines TRBV7-9 with TRBJ1-1, with 7 bases matching TRBD1. The CDR3 is made up of 14 amino acids. Per the germline V gene, CDR1 is SEHNR and CDR2 is FQNEAQ (reference sequence). Germline trimming cut 5 bases from V and 0 bases from J; bases unmatched to any gene: 3.

V gene TRBV6-2 or TRBV6-3 combines with J gene TRBJ1-2; a possible D gene is TRBD1 (5 bases). CDR3 size: 14 residues. V was cut by 5 bases and J by 3 bases, with 13 bases left in between. Germline CDR1 reads MNHEY; CDR2 reads SVGEGT. CDR3 nucleotide sequence: TGTGCCAGCAGTGACAGAGGATTTTACTATGGCTACACCTTC. It specifies CASSDRGFYYGYTF.

This clone was recorded once. This chain uses TRBV4-1 with TRBJ2-5; TRBD1 matches at 9 bases. CDR1 and CDR2 from the germline V gene are MGHRA and YSYEKL. V lost 4 bases, J lost 3 bases, and 3 bases stayed unmatched. CDR3 length: 14 residues. CDR3 sequence (DNA): TGCGCCAGCAGCCTTCGGGACAGGGAAGAGACCCAGTACTTC. This codes for CASSLRDREETQYF.